This entry lists 7 T cell receptor beta chains sequenced from one sample in a study of somatic mutations in cytotoxic T cells in rheumatoid arthritis. Clones were sequenced by immunoSEQ multiplex PCR, and TCRdb holds only the in-frame ones, with some missing. Here the sample spans just under 30,000 clones, around 87% being singletons. Material: CD8+ T cells sorted from blood. These TCRs come from an adult with rheumatoid arthritis.

V gene TRBV27 combines with J gene TRBJ1-5; D is undetermined. V lost 8 bases and J 3 bases, leaving 17 bases between the germline ends. The CDR3 is 15 amino acids. From germline, CDR1 is MNHEY and CDR2 SMNVEV (reference sequence). The DNA of the CDR3 is TGTGCCAGCGGGTTGATATCGGGGAACAATCAGCCCCAGCATTTT. Protein: CASGLISGNNQPQHF.

The chain couples TRBV27 to TRBJ2-7, with D maybe TRBD1 (6 bases). Germline assignment: CDR1 MNHEY and CDR2 SMNVEV (reference sequence). The CDR3 runs 14 residues. The V gene lost 3 bases and the J gene lost 1 base, with 10 bases spanning the gap. The CDR3 protein is CASSFTGQSYEQYF. Written as DNA, the CDR3 is TGTGCCAGCAGTTTTACCGGACAGTCCTACGAGCAGTACTTC.

V gene TRBV7-3 combines with J gene TRBJ1-1, with D possibly being TRBD1 (5 bases). Trimming stripped 6 bases from V and 6 bases from J, with 17 bases between. Germline-derived CDR1 and CDR2 are SGHTA and FQGTGA. The CDR3 runs to 14 residues. The CDR3 DNA reads TGTGCCAGCAGACCTGGGGGTGGTGGGTCTGAAGCTTTCTTT. Its protein is CASRPGGGGSEAFF.

V is TRBV29-1 and J is TRBJ2-1, with 9 bases identical to TRBD1. The germline V gene has CDR1 SQVTM and CDR2 ANQGSEA. With 7 bases clipped from V and 9 bases from J, the junction kept 10 bases outside the gene matches. CDR3 length: 13 amino acids. CDR3 nucleotides: TGCAGCGACCTCCGGGACAGGGCGGGTGAGCAGTTCTTC. Protein sequence: CSDLRDRAGEQFF.

The genes are TRBV7-9 and TRBJ2-7; TRBD1 agrees at 8 bases. Unmatched junction bases numbered 10, after V lost 5 bases and J lost 4 bases. The CDR3 spans 15 residues. Germline V CDR1 and CDR2: SEHNR, FQNEAQ (reference sequence). The chain's CDR3 is CASSLGQGLRYEQYF. The CDR3 nucleotides read TGTGCCAGCAGCCTAGGACAGGGTCTCAGGTACGAGCAGTACTTC.

V gene TRBV5-1 combines with J gene TRBJ2-1, with TRBD2 identical over 9 bases. The CDR3 loop spans 20 amino acids. Germline loops: CDR1 SGHRS, CDR2 YFSETQ. J was trimmed by 9 bases and V by 1 base; bases with no gene match: 23. The CDR3 here is CASSLFPPLRAREGGGEQFF. For the CDR3, the DNA is TGCGCCAGCAGCTTGTTTCCCCCTTTGAGAGCGCGGGAGGGAGGGGGTGAGCAGTTCTTC.

V and J are TRBV14 and TRBJ1-2; D not certain. V was shortened by 3 bases and J by 8 bases, with 13 bases between the two germline ends. Per germline, CDR1 SGHDN and CDR2 FVKESK. This CDR3 has 13 amino acids. Here the CDR3 DNA reads TGTGCCAGCAGCCAGGGCCTCACGGGCGGCTACACCTTC. Its protein product is CASSQGLTGGYTF.